Shown below are 19 T cell receptor beta chains from a single sample sequenced in a study of blood T cell repertoires in COVID-19. Profiling relied on immunoSEQ multiplex PCR, and the TCRdb table lists in-frame clones only, not all of them. The sample has about 210,000 clones, roughly 80% seen once. The sequenced material came from peripheral blood. The receptors come from a man aged 55 to 70 with acute or convalescent COVID-19.

The chain recombines TRBV9 with TRBJ1-5; weak D call: TRBD1 (6 bases). This CDR3 comprises 13 residues. CDR1 is SGDLS and CDR2 is YYNGEE in the germline V gene. Trimming left V 3 bases short and J 7 bases short, with 11 bases between. CDR3 nucleotides: TGTGCCAGCAGCGCAGGGGAAAGGCAGCCCCAGCATTTT. Translated, it gives CASSAGERQPQHF.

This clone was found once. Different DNA sequences within this sample yield the same CDR3. The V and J genes are TRBV18 and TRBJ2-7; TRBD1 matches 7 bases. The V segment lost 6 bases and the J segment 4 bases; nucleotides outside the gene matches: 12. This CDR3 spans 15 amino acids. CDR1 and CDR2 from the germline V gene are KGHSH and LQKENI. This CDR3 reads CASSRMTGTEYEQYF. The DNA of the CDR3 is TGTGCCAGCTCGCGGATGACAGGGACAGAGTACGAGCAGTACTTC. The whole variable domain, remainder taken from reference TRBV18 and TRBJ2-7, is NAGVMQNPRHLVRRRGQEARLRCSPMKGHSHVYWYRQLPEEGLKFMVYLQKENIIDESGMPKERFSAEFPKEGPSILRIQQVVRGDSAAYFCASSRMTGTEYEQYFGPGTRLTVT.

This clone showed up just once. V and J are TRBV9 and TRBJ2-7; 9 positions match TRBD1. The CDR3 runs 16 residues. Germline assignment: CDR1 SGDLS and CDR2 YYNGEE. V dropped 4 bases and J dropped 0; count of bases not matched to a gene: 8. CDR3 nucleotide sequence: TGTGCCAGCAGCCCCGGCGGGACAGGGATCTCCTACGAGCAGTACTTC. Protein sequence: CASSPGGTGISYEQYF.

J is TRBJ1-2 and V is TRBV2, with 9 bases identical to TRBD1. The V gene end was trimmed by 1 base and the J gene end by 3 bases; junction bases not matched to a gene: 12. Germline V gives CDR1 SNHLY, CDR2 FYNNEI. The CDR3 contains 18 residues. CDR3: CASSEGERTGAHYYGYTF. In nucleotides, the CDR3 is TGTGCCAGCAGTGAAGGAGAAAGGACAGGGGCTCACTACTATGGCTACACCTTC.

V gene TRBV2 combines with J gene TRBJ1-2; 7 bases line up with TRBD1. Germline V lookup: CDR1 SNHLY, CDR2 FYNNEI. V lost 8 bases, J lost 8 bases, and 26 bases stayed unmatched. The CDR3 totals 18 residues. The CDR3 is CASYVSAGLTGSLEGYTF. The DNA for the CDR3 is TGTGCCAGCTATGTATCCGCGGGTTTGACAGGGAGTCTGGAGGGCTACACCTTC.

V gene TRBV19 combines with J gene TRBJ1-1; no clear D gene. This CDR3 has 11 amino acids. Trimming removed 3 bases at V and 3 bases at J, with 2 bases between. The germline V gene encodes CDR1 LNHDA and CDR2 SQIVND (reference sequence). The CDR3 DNA reads as TGTGCCAGTAGTATCTACACTGAAGCTTTCTTT. Translating it yields CASSIYTEAFF.

CDR3 amino acids: CAWSPLGSGRTYEQYF. The CDR3 bases are TGTGCCTGGAGTCCCTTGGGGAGCGGGAGAACCTACGAGCAGTACTTC. V is TRBV30 and J is TRBJ2-7, with 8 bases aligning to TRBD2. The ends lost 2 bases at V and 2 bases at J; junction bases unmatched: 11. The CDR3 runs to 16 residues. Germline CDR1 is GTSNPN and CDR2 is SVGIG (reference sequence).

The rearrangement joins TRBV6-6 to TRBJ2-1; TRBD2 matches 12 bases. CDR3 length: 15 amino acids. The V gene's germline CDR1 is MNHNY and CDR2 SVGAGI (reference sequence). J was trimmed by 4 bases and V by 2 bases; bases with no gene match: 0. The CDR3 sequence: CASSYLAGGYNEQFF. The CDR3 DNA reads as TGTGCCAGCAGTTACCTAGCGGGGGGGTACAATGAGCAGTTCTTC.

This clone has just one count. This chain connects TRBV16 to TRBJ2-3; D is unclear. CDR3 length: 12 residues. V lost 0 bases and J 6 bases, leaving 4 bases between the germline ends. Germline V gene data show CDR1 as KGHSY and CDR2 as FQNENV. CDR3 protein: CASSQSRDTQYF. The CDR3 DNA reads TGTGCCAGCAGCCAATCGCGGGATACGCAGTATTTT. Variable domain in full (rest from reference TRBV16 and TRBJ2-3): GEEVAQTPKHLVRGEGQKAKLYCAPIKGHSYVFWYQQVLKNEFKFLISFQNENVFDETGMPKERFSAKCLPNSPCSLEIQATKLEDSAVYFCASSQSRDTQYFGPGTRLTVL.

V gene TRBV7-2 combines with J gene TRBJ2-4, with TRBD1 matching over 10 bases. The J segment lost 6 bases and the V segment lost 5 bases, leaving 7 bases of the junction unmatched. The length of the CDR3 is 15 residues. Germline V gives CDR1 SGHTA, CDR2 FQGNSA. CDR3 loop: CASSPGQGVGNIQYF. The CDR3 DNA reads as TGTGCCAGCAGCCCCGGACAGGGGGTTGGAAACATTCAGTACTTC.

The chain uses TRBV7-2 and TRBJ2-2, with D unresolved. V lost 5 bases to trimming and J lost 5 bases, with 15 bases between them. Germline V gene lookup returns CDR1 SGHTA and CDR2 FQGNSA. The CDR3 has 15 amino acids. The CDR3 spells CASSPQSGLTGELFF. The CDR3 DNA follows: TGTGCCAGCAGCCCCCAGTCGGGTTTGACCGGGGAGCTGTTTTTT.

The chain uses TRBV21-1 and TRBJ2-4; the DNA was not compared with TRBD2, the D call given in the table. TRBV21-1 is a recognized pseudogene. The CDR3 loop spans 13 amino acids. The CDR3 is CASSIFAKNIQYF. CDR3 nucleotides: TGTGCCAGCAGCATCTTCGCCAAAAACATTCAGTACTTC.

CDR3 coding DNA: TGTGCCAGCAGCTTAACGGGGGGGATTGATCAGCCCCAGCATTTT. Its translation: CASSLTGGIDQPQHF. This chain connects TRBV7-3 to TRBJ1-5; possible D gene TRBD1, 5 bases. The CDR3 runs 15 residues. Trimming took off 0 bases at V and 5 bases at J, with 11 bases between the two ends. Germline CDR1 reads SGHTA; CDR2 reads FQGTGA.

This clone was picked up a small number of times. DNA of the CDR3: TGTGCCAGCAGCCAACCTAATACCCAGCCCCAGCATTTT. Protein product: CASSQPNTQPQHF. The V and J genes are TRBV3-1 (or the pseudogene TRBV3-2) and TRBJ1-5; D is unclear. The CDR3 covers 13 residues. V was trimmed by 2 bases and J by 7 bases, leaving 9 bases between them. The germline CDR1 and CDR2 sequences are LGHDT and YNNKEL (reference sequence).

The chain recombines TRBV20-1 with TRBJ1-5; no reliable D call. The germline V gene encodes CDR1 DFQATT and CDR2 SNEGSKA (reference sequence). The CDR3 totals 12 residues. V lost 3 bases and J lost 5, with 8 bases in between. The CDR3 DNA follows: TGCAGTGCTAGTAGGGAGTATCAGCCCCAGCATTTT. Protein: CSASREYQPQHF.

This clone occurred a few times. The chain couples TRBV19 to TRBJ1-2, with a tentative D call TRBD1 (5 bases). The CDR3 covers 14 residues. Trimming stripped 7 bases from V and 3 bases from J, with 15 bases between. The germline V gene has CDR1 LNHDA and CDR2 SQIVND (reference sequence). The CDR3 nucleotides are TGTGCCAGTACCCCCACCCAGGGTTACTATGGCTACACCTTC. Translating gives CASTPTQGYYGYTF.

The V and J genes are TRBV5-6 and TRBJ2-3, with D possibly being TRBD1 (5 bases). With 0 bases removed from V and 4 bases from J, the gap between germline ends came to 24 bases. Per germline, CDR1 SGHDT and CDR2 YYEEEE. This CDR3 comprises 19 residues. The CDR3 region has the DNA TGTGCCAGCAGCTTGGGGTGGTTTCCTTCGGGTTGGGGCGCAGATACGCAGTATTTT. This sequence encodes CASSLGWFPSGWGADTQYF.

The gene calls are TRBV27 and TRBJ1-5; D not resolved. The CDR3 has 13 amino acids. Germline V gene lookup returns CDR1 MNHEY and CDR2 SMNVEV (reference sequence). V lost 2 bases and J 9 bases, leaving 11 bases between the germline ends. Here the CDR3 reads CASSLSVSRPQHF. In DNA, the CDR3 is TGTGCCAGCAGTTTAAGTGTTTCGCGGCCCCAGCATTTT.

V usage is TRBV9 and J usage is TRBJ1-3; no reliable D call. Trimming shortened V by 3 bases and J by 7 bases, and 8 bases separated the two germline ends. The V gene's germline CDR1 is SGDLS and CDR2 YYNGEE. This CDR3 contains 12 residues. In DNA, the CDR3 is TGTGCCAGCAGCGAATCGCGGAACACCATATATTTT. This sequence encodes CASSESRNTIYF.